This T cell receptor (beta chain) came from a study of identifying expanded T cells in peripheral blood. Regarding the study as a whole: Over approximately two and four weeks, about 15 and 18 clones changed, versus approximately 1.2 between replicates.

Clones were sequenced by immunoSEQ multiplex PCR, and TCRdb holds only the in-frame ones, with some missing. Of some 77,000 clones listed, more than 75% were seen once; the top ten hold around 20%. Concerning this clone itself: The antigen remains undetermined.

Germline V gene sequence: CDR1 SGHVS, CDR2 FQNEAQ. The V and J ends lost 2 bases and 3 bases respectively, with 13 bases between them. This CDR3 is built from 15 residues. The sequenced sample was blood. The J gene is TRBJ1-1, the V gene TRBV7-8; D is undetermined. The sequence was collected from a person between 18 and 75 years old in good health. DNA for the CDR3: TGTGCCAGCAGCTTACTACGACTCAGAGACACTGAAGCTTTCTTT. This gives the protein CASSLLRLRDTEAFF.